This T cell receptor beta chain was captured by sequencing in a study of identical twins. The study's findings and limits: Fewer insertions characterized abundant cord blood beta clonotypes, whereas memory repertoires showed none. It was cross-sectional statistical analysis, not following the same donors, that the conclusions relied on. Out-of-frame sharing of TCR alpha in monozygotic twins was underestimated by models.

V lost 3 bases and J 3 bases, leaving 12 bases between the germline ends. The CDR3 runs to 14 residues. Germline V gives CDR1 SEHNR, CDR2 FQNEAQ (reference sequence). A universal primer site arose from template switching, and cDNA bore unique molecular identifiers. Each CDR3 protein gets one entry after TCRdb re-called the 5' RACE reads with MiXCR. The table includes over 250,000 distinct CDR3 sequences, just under 9.5% detected once. This clonotype was seen a few times. Antigen specificity is unknown. These data also featured in a second study, about yellow fever vaccine responses in identical twins.

The chain recombines TRBV7-9 with TRBJ2-7; D possibly corresponds to TRBD1 (5 bases). The TCR was taken from a woman aged 18-29 years in good health. Sequenced material: CD8+ T cells sorted from blood. The CDR3 sequence is CASSFPDQGYEQYF. The CDR3 nucleotides are TGTGCCAGCAGCTTCCCTGACCAGGGCTACGAGCAGTACTTC.